This TCR beta chain was sequenced in a study of T cells in Graves' hyperthyroidism and ophthalmopathy. Amplification of TCR beta CDR3 regions was performed using RNA transcripts as template. HTBI primers drove first-round RT-PCR of the TCR CDR3. One entry per CDR3 protein, called by TCRdb with MiXCR from the multiplex PCR reads. The table records 690,000 or so distinct CDR3 sequences, roughly a sixth of them present only once. It was uncontrolled infection, other autoimmune disease, pregnancy or lactation that excluded patients. The study based diagnoses on clinical symptoms, serum thyroxine and TRAb, thyroid ultrasound and orbital computed tomography. PBMCs came from less than 11 ml fresh peripheral blood. The TCR sequence derives from a woman in her fifties or sixties with Graves' hyperthyroidism that later progressed to Graves' ophthalmopathy. Specimen: blood.

CDR3 in DNA: TGCGCCAGCAGCTTGGTAGCAGGAACCACCGGGGAGCTGTTTTTT. It is translated as CASSLVAGTTGELFF. The V gene is TRBV5-1, the J gene TRBJ2-2; D is uncertain. V was trimmed by 0 bases and J by 4 bases, leaving 10 bases between them. CDR1 and CDR2 (germline): SGHRS, YFSETQ. This CDR3 contains 15 residues.